This T cell receptor (beta chain) was retrieved from a study of T cells in Graves' hyperthyroidism and ophthalmopathy. Amplification of TCR beta CDR3 regions was performed using RNA transcripts as template. First-round RT-PCR with HTBI primers amplified the TCR CDR3 region. TCRdb redid the calling of the multiplex PCR reads with MiXCR, one entry per CDR3 protein. The data contain 500,000 to 650,000 distinct CDR3 sequences, 46% of them seen just once; the ten biggest clones take up about two fifths. V gave up 3 bases and J gave up 6 bases; unmatched junction bases: 9. This CDR3 comprises 16 residues. Per germline, CDR1 KGHDR and CDR2 SFDVKD.

Sequencing input: peripheral blood or thyroid tissue (not recorded which). V gene TRBV24-1 combines with J gene TRBJ2-5; 10 positions agree with TRBD2. The receptor comes from an adult woman with Graves' disease, either hyperthyroidism or ophthalmopathy (not recorded which). CDR3: CATSDQLAGAVKTQYF. The DNA of the CDR3 is TGTGCCACCAGTGATCAGCTAGCGGGAGCCGTAAAGACCCAGTACTTC.